This TCR beta chain appears in the sequencing data of a study of blood T cell repertoires in COVID-19. In the study overall: Donors in the United States, Italy and Spain gave samples during acute or convalescent COVID-19. From T cells, B-cell-depleted T cells, or PBMCs came the material, which was cDNA or gDNA.

The CDR3 runs to 15 residues. Germline V CDR1 and CDR2: ENHRY, SYGVKD. Trimming removed 10 bases at V and 0 bases at J, with 18 bases between. Original handling: Using reference gene primer amplification, nucleated cell counts were estimated. Profiled with immunoSEQ multiplex PCR; TCRdb holds only in-frame clones, not every one. V and J calls and clone size are as listed in that table; D and trimming were resolved from the DNA. The sample records more than 95,000 clones, around 63% being singletons. The receptor's source is a woman in her 70s with acute or convalescent COVID-19. The sequenced sample was peripheral blood. The genes are TRBV10-3 and TRBJ1-2; tentatively, D is TRBD1 (5 bases). The CDR3 region is CATTGGLGPNYGYTF. CDR3 sequence (DNA): TGTGCCACTACAGGCGGCCTGGGGCCTAACTATGGCTACACCTTC.